What follows describes a single T cell receptor (beta chain). The antigen is not known. The data belong to a study of identical twins. General observations from the study: Abundant beta clonotypes from cord blood bore fewer insertions; memory repertoires lacked this pattern.

TCRdb re-analysed the 5' RACE reads in MiXCR, keeping a single row per CDR3 protein. The table includes 420,000 or so distinct CDR3 sequences, around 18% detected once. This receptor was obtained from a man aged 50 to 60 in good health. Input material: naive T cells sorted from blood.

Here the CDR3 DNA reads TGCAGCGTTGAATTACGGGGAGGCACAGATACGCAGTATTTT. Amino acids: CSVELRGGTDTQYF. This rearrangement joins TRBV29-1 to TRBJ2-3, with D maybe TRBD2 (5 bases). The germline V and J ends were trimmed by 2 bases and 1 base, with 10 bases remaining between them. Germline V gene sequence: CDR1 SQVTM, CDR2 ANQGSEA. CDR3 size: 14 residues.